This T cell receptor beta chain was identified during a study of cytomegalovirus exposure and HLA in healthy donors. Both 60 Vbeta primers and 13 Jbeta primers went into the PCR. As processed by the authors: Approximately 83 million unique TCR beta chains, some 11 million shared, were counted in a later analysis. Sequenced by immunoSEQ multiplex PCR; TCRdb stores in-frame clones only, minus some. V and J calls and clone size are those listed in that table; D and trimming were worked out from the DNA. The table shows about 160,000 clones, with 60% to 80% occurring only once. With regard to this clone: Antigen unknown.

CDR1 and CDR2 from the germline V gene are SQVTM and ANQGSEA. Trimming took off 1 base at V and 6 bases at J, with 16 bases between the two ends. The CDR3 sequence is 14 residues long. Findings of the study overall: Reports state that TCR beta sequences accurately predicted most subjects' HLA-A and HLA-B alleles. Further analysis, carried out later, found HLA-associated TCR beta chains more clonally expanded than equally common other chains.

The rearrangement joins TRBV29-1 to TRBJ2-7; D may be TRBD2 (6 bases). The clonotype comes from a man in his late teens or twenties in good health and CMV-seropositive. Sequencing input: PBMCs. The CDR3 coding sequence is TGCAGCGTTGAAGGCCCTGCTGGGAGGATCGAGCAGTACTTC. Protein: CSVEGPAGRIEQYF.